This T cell receptor beta chain was recorded in a study of blood T cell repertoires in COVID-19. Study-level background: Samples came from the United States, Italy and Spain, spanning acute and convalescent COVID-19.

The repertoire was sequenced with immunoSEQ multiplex PCR; TCRdb's copy has only in-frame clones and lacks some. The sample carries about 54,000 clones, over 70% recorded once. Per germline, CDR1 SGHRS and CDR2 YFSETQ. The CDR3 spans 13 residues. The germline V and J ends were trimmed by 3 bases and 2 bases, with 7 bases remaining between them. The origin of this receptor is a human donor in a cohort sampled during active COVID-19. The chain carries TRBV5-1 and TRBJ2-3; D is perhaps TRBD1 (5 bases). Sample: peripheral blood. The chain's CDR3 is CASSSDNTDTQYF. DNA for the CDR3: TGCGCCAGCAGCTCGGACAACACAGATACGCAGTATTTT.